The T cell receptor (beta chain) described here comes from a study of shared clonotypes between healthy human individuals. There are 16 residues in the CDR3. Germline V gives CDR1 LNHDA, CDR2 SQIVND (reference sequence). V was pared by 0 bases and J by 2 bases, with 12 bases between. Naive CD8 populations comprised CD45RO-negative cells positively selected for CCR7, excluding terminally differentiated effector memory CD45RA+ cells. Sequenced by immunoSEQ multiplex PCR; TCRdb stores in-frame clones only, minus some. Seen here are roughly 2,000,000 clones, 90% to 95% observed once, and the top ten hold more than 1.5%.

The material sequenced was naive CD8+ T cells from PBMCs. The sequence derives from a man aged 18 to 29 in good health. Some clones in this sample may be carry-over from other donors' samples. The V gene is TRBV19, the J gene TRBJ2-3, with a possible D match to TRBD2 (5 bases). CDR3 residues: CASSIDLSGYTDTQYF. The CDR3 nucleotides read TGTGCCAGTAGTATAGATCTAAGCGGTTACACAGATACGCAGTATTTT.